This passage covers 11 T cell receptor beta chains from one sample sequenced in a study of blood T cell repertoires in COVID-19. Profiling relied on immunoSEQ multiplex PCR, and the TCRdb table lists in-frame clones only, not all of them. The sample yields nearly 300,000 clones, less than 85% seen once. Input material: peripheral blood. Source of these receptors: a human donor with COVID-19, enrolled during active disease. The donor label of this sample is uncertain.

This rearrangement joins TRBV5-1 to TRBJ2-2, with 8 bases lining up with TRBD2. V lost 0 bases, J lost 6 bases, and 4 bases stayed unmatched. Germline V gene data show CDR1 as SGHRS and CDR2 as YFSETQ. The CDR3 extends over 15 amino acids. The CDR3 sequence: CASSLAASGSGELFF. The CDR3 nucleotides are TGCGCCAGCAGCTTGGCGGCTAGCGGGTCCGGGGAGCTGTTTTTT.

V usage is TRBV30 and J usage is TRBJ2-1; 9 bases line up with TRBD2. Germline loops: CDR1 GTSNPN, CDR2 SVGIG (reference sequence). V lost 0 bases and J lost 7; bases outside the gene matches: 7. The CDR3 contains 15 residues. The CDR3 bases are TGTGCCTGGAGTGTAAAAGCGGGAGGTGAAAATGAGCAGTTCTTC. It encodes CAWSVKAGGENEQFF.

CDR3 bases: TGTGCCAGCAGCCTTGGGGGGACAGGGGTTTCCAACGTCCTGACTTTC. This codes for CASSLGGTGVSNVLTF. The chain employs TRBV3-1 (or the pseudogene TRBV3-2) and TRBJ2-6; 10 bases match TRBD1. The V gene end was trimmed by 4 bases and the J gene end by 8 bases; junction bases not matched to a gene: 8. The CDR3 length is 16 residues. Germline loops: CDR1 LGHDT, CDR2 YNNKEL (reference sequence).

The chain uses TRBV27 and TRBJ2-2, with 8 bases fitting TRBD2. CDR3 length equals 15 residues. Germline assignment: CDR1 MNHEY and CDR2 SMNVEV (reference sequence). V shed 5 bases and J 5 bases; nucleotides not matched to a gene: 7. The CDR3 is CASSDLAGRTGELFF. CDR3 in DNA: TGTGCCAGCAGTGATTTAGCGGGAAGGACCGGGGAGCTGTTTTTT.

The chain joins TRBV5-4 to TRBJ2-3; D remains ambiguous. Germline CDR1 reads SGHNT; CDR2 reads YYREEE (reference sequence). The CDR3 consists of 14 residues. The ends were cut back, 0 bases at V and 3 bases at J, with 8 bases in the middle. The CDR3 loop is CASSLEVTTDTQYF. CDR3 DNA sequence: TGTGCCAGCAGCTTGGAGGTGACTACAGATACGCAGTATTTT.

This rearrangement joins TRBV7-2 to TRBJ2-7; no clear D gene. The length of the CDR3 is 13 residues. The germline V and J ends were trimmed by 4 bases and 4 bases, with 11 bases remaining between them. The germline CDR1 and CDR2 sequences are SGHTA and FQGNSA. The CDR3 spells CASSSELGYEQYF. The CDR3 DNA sequence: TGTGCCAGCAGCTCGGAGCTGGGTTACGAGCAGTACTTC.

The CDR3 region is CASSSTRDTGELFF. CDR3 bases: TGCGCCAGCAGCTCAACCCGGGACACCGGGGAGCTGTTTTTT. The chain joins TRBV5-1 to TRBJ2-2; D is uncertain. The CDR3 has 14 amino acids. Trimming took off 3 bases at V and 3 bases at J, with 9 bases between the two ends. CDR1 and CDR2 (germline): SGHRS, YFSETQ.

CDR3 coding DNA: TGTGCCAGCACCTTGGGACAGGGGGCCGGGGAGCTGTTTTTT. Its translation: CASTLGQGAGELFF. This chain uses TRBV28 with TRBJ2-2; 11 bases match TRBD1. This CDR3 spans 14 amino acids. In germline, CDR1 is MDHEN, CDR2 SYDVKM. The trim removed 7 bases at V and 6 bases at J, leaving 4 bases unmatched.

The gene calls are TRBV30 and TRBJ1-5; 9 positions match TRBD1. The V gene end was trimmed by 6 bases and the J gene end by 5 bases; junction bases not matched to a gene: 5. CDR3 size: 13 residues. CDR1 and CDR2 (germline): GTSNPN, SVGIG (reference sequence). CDR3 region: CACGQGIDQPQHF. CDR3 DNA: TGTGCCTGCGGACAGGGGATTGATCAGCCCCAGCATTTT.

This clone is a singleton in its sample. CDR3 loop: CASSLAWRGPDTQYF. The CDR3 DNA follows: TGCGCCAGCAGCTTGGCTTGGCGGGGGCCGGATACGCAGTATTTT. This sequence joins TRBV5-1 and TRBJ2-3; D possibly corresponds to TRBD2 (7 bases). The V end lost 0 bases, the J end lost 6 bases, and 14 bases lay between the germline ends. Per the germline V gene, CDR1 is SGHRS and CDR2 is YFSETQ. This CDR3 region has 15 residues.

The chain carries TRBV20-1 and TRBJ1-2, with a tentative D call TRBD1 (5 bases). Per germline, CDR1 DFQATT and CDR2 SNEGSKA (reference sequence). Deletions cut 3 bases from V and 3 bases from J, with 14 bases between. The CDR3 consists of 14 residues. In DNA, the CDR3 is TGCAGTGCTAGTCACGGGGGGGAGGACTATGGCTACACCTTC. Its translation is CSASHGGEDYGYTF.